This TCR beta chain was retrieved from a study of T cell repertoires in cytomegalovirus infection. Study context: CMV infection plus the matching HLA type was flagged by public TCR beta signatures. General study results and limits: CMV-specific TCR beta clonotypes restricted by HLA-C were the ones dominating the ex vivo response. Frequencies of public TCR beta families were cumulated, and this identified carriers of CMV plus the relevant HLA.

TCRdb redid the calling of the reads with MiXCR, one entry per CDR3 protein. The sample has 90,000 to 130,000 distinct CDR3 sequences, 10% seen once. This CDR3 has 18 amino acids. In germline, CDR1 is SGHVS, CDR2 FNYEAQ. Comment on this clonotype: Antigen unknown. A clone one base away is much larger, so this may be a read error.

Sequences were obtained from PBMCs, sequenced either directly or after in vitro stimulation (not recorded which). This receptor was obtained from a human donor in good health (CMV status not recorded). Some clones in this sample may be carry-over from other donors' samples. The chain recombines TRBV7-6 with TRBJ2-1; 12 bases line up with TRBD2. CDR3 bases: TGTGCTGGCAGCGACAGAATCGGACTAGCGGGATCAGGGAATGAGCAGTTCTTC. Translating gives CAGSDRIGLAGSGNEQFF.